The TCR beta chain under discussion was sequenced for a study of T cells in Graves' hyperthyroidism and ophthalmopathy. Study-level findings and limits: Appearing also in blood were most of the thyroid clonotypes expanded above 0.001.

From RNA transcripts, TCR beta CDR3 regions were amplified. A first-round RT-PCR of the TCR CDR3 used the HTBI primer set. TCRdb itself ran the multiplex PCR reads through MiXCR, one entry per CDR3 protein. The repertoire holds 350,000 or so distinct CDR3 sequences, with 15% to 20% as singletons. Ten or more counts support this clonotype. Antigen unknown. Pregnant or lactating patients were excluded, as were those with uncontrolled infection or other autoimmune disease. In germline, CDR1 is MNHNS, CDR2 SASEGT. This CDR3 comprises 15 residues. V trimming: 3 bases; J trimming: 4 bases; junction bases outside the gene matches: 3.

The chain employs TRBV6-1 and TRBJ2-5; 12 bases map to TRBD2. The clonotype comes from a woman aged 40-49 years with Graves' ophthalmopathy. The sequenced sample consisted of blood. CDR3 bases: TGTGCCAGCAGTGATGGGACTAGCGGGTCAGAGACCCAGTACTTC. Its protein product is CASSDGTSGSETQYF.